The 11 T cell receptor beta chains in this list originate from one sample, sequenced in a study of tumor and adjacent non-tumor tissue in lung cancer. This sample's RNA came from whole unsorted tissue. Distant lung tissue was collected more than 3 cm away from the tumor edge. A modified ARM-PCR protocol with three rounds of nested PCR amplified TCRbeta. TCRdb called the multiplex PCR reads again in MiXCR, with one record for every CDR3 protein. The sample comprises some 95,000 distinct CDR3 sequences, 80% of which are singletons, and about 31% rests with the top ten. The sequenced sample consisted of distant non-tumor lung tissue. The source is a man aged 55 to 70 with small cell lung cancer.

About this clonotype: A read error may produce the germline difference seen at one junction end. This chain joins TRBV29-1 and TRBJ2-3, with TRBD2 matching over 10 bases. The CDR3 spans 14 residues. Per germline, CDR1 SQVTM and CDR2 ANQGSEA. Here the CDR3 reads CSLELAGEGDTQYF. CDR3 DNA: TGCAGCCTTGAGCTAGCGGGAGAGGGAGATACGCAGTATTTT.

V gene TRBV13 combines with J gene TRBJ2-1; no clear D. Germline V gene sequence: CDR1 PRHDT, CDR2 FYEKMQ (reference sequence). V lost 3 bases to trimming and J lost 9 bases, with 18 bases between them. This CDR3 has 15 amino acids. Written as DNA, the CDR3 is TGTGCCAGCAGCTTGGGATGCAACTCCGACATTGAGCAGTTCTTC. It yields the protein CASSLGCNSDIEQFF.

At least ten counts were recorded for this clonotype. The chain couples TRBV29-1 to TRBJ2-3, with 8 bases identical to TRBD2. After removal of 7 bases from V and 0 bases from J, the junction contained 12 bases not matched to a gene. The germline gives CDR1 SQVTM, CDR2 ANQGSEA. This CDR3 comprises 16 residues. CDR3 nucleotides: TGCAGCGCGGAAGGGAGCGGGAGCATTAGCACAGATACGCAGTATTTT. Its translation is CSAEGSGSISTDTQYF.

The count of this clonotype is one. Since the CDR3 does not end with the conserved phenylalanine or tryptophan, this likely comes from a read error. The chain joins TRBV6-2 or TRBV6-3 to TRBJ1-6; D gene unclear. Germline V gene lookup returns CDR1 MNHEY and CDR2 SVGEGT. The CDR3 is 16 amino acids. The CDR3: CTSSFHSGSYNSPLHL. The CDR3 bases are TGTACCAGCAGTTTCCACTCCGGCTCCTATAATTCACCCCTCCACCTT.

The chain joins TRBV6-1 to TRBJ2-2, with 10 bases aligning to TRBD2. CDR3 length: 16 residues. CDR1 MNHNS and CDR2 SASEGT come from the germline V gene. With V trimmed by 4 bases and J by 9 bases, 11 bases remained unmatched. CDR3: CASSGLAGVNIRELFF. The CDR3 bases are TGTGCCAGCAGTGGGCTAGCGGGAGTAAACATCCGGGAGCTGTTTTTT.

The CDR3 spells CASSRLRISWRANEQFF. Here the CDR3 DNA reads TGTGCCAGCAGTCGTCTCCGGATTAGCTGGAGGGCGAATGAGCAGTTCTTC. The J gene is TRBJ2-1, the V gene TRBV6-1; possible D gene TRBD2, 6 bases. Germline lookup yields CDR1 MNHNS and CDR2 SASEGT. V lost 5 bases to trimming and J lost 7 bases, with 24 bases between them. This CDR3 comprises 17 residues.

For this clonotype: At one end the junction does not follow the germline gene, possibly because of a read error. This sequence joins TRBV2 and TRBJ2-3, with TRBD2 as a possible D gene (5 bases). CDR1 and CDR2 from the germline V gene are SNHLY and FYNNEI. The CDR3 has 14 residues. CDR3 sequence: CASSDYSPMDMQYF. CDR3 sequence (DNA): TGTGCCAGTAGTGACTACTCGCCCATGGATATGCAGTATTTT.

A word on this clonotype: Mismatch with germline at one junction end may stem from a read error. The chain uses TRBV11-2 and TRBJ2-1; D is perhaps TRBD1 (5 bases). The CDR3 contains 14 residues. Germline V gene data show CDR1 as SGHAT and CDR2 as FQNNGV. CDR3 loop: CASLKRQCDNEHFF. In DNA form, the CDR3 reads TGTGCCAGCCTGAAGCGACAGTGCGACAATGAGCATTTCTTC.

This rearrangement joins TRBV11-2 to TRBJ1-6; D not certain. Per germline, CDR1 SGHAT and CDR2 FQNNGV. The CDR3 is made up of 14 amino acids. V lost 5 bases, J lost 14 bases, and 19 bases lay in between. CDR3 residues: CASSTEGRRDTLHF. The CDR3 DNA sequence: TGTGCCAGCAGCACCGAGGGTAGGCGCGACACCCTCCACTTT.

Notes on this clonotype: Given a much more abundant clone one base away, this may be a read error. The CDR3 region is CAWSGSSFGNDQFF. CDR3 DNA sequence: TGTGCCTGGAGTGGAAGTAGTTTCGGGAATGACCAGTTCTTC. This chain links TRBV30 with TRBJ2-1, with D possibly TRBD2 on 5 matching bases. The CDR3 is 14 residues long. CDR1 and CDR2 from the germline V gene are GTSNPN and SVGIG (reference sequence).

Worth noting for this clonotype: At one boundary the junction diverges from the germline segment, which might be a read error. The chain carries TRBV29-1 and TRBJ2-7; D is possibly TRBD1 (6 bases). The CDR3 has 12 amino acids. Germline CDR1 and CDR2: SQVTM and ANQGSEA. The CDR3 loop reads CSARDTSFEQYF. The CDR3 region has the DNA TGTAGCGCTCGGGACACCTCCTTCGAGCAGTACTTC.